Listed below are T cell receptor beta chains from one sample, sequenced in a study of cytomegalovirus exposure and HLA in healthy donors. Sequenced by immunoSEQ multiplex PCR; TCRdb stores in-frame clones only, minus some. The sample records about 150,000 clones, 86% being singletons. Sequenced material: PBMCs. Every receptor here comes from a man younger than 35 in good health and CMV-seropositive. The CDR3 runs from the conserved cysteine through the conserved F or W. Fields, in order: CDR3 DNA, CDR3 protein, J gene, clone size, V gene, D gene. D genes are given only for firm matches. Clone size is shown for a subset of rows, as once, few, many or a class of expanded clone.

CDR3 DNA: TGTGCCAGCAGCTCGACACGAACGGCTGAAGCTTTCTTT
CDR3 protein: CASSSTRTAEAFF
J gene: TRBJ1-1
clone size: few
V gene: TRBV6-5
D gene: .

CDR3 DNA: TGTGCCAGCAGCGTGACAGGGGACGAGCAGTACTTC
CDR3 protein: CASSVTGDEQYF
J gene: TRBJ2-7
clone size: .
V gene: TRBV11-2
D gene: TRBD1

CDR3 DNA: TGTGCCAGCAGCCCGACCCTCGGACAGAACACCGGGGAGCTGTTTTTT
CDR3 protein: CASSPTLGQNTGELFF
J gene: TRBJ2-2
clone size: .
V gene: TRBV2
D gene: .

CDR3 DNA: TGTGCCAGCTCACCTCGCGGGAGGGCCTACGAGCAGTACTTC
CDR3 protein: CASSPRGRAYEQYF
J gene: TRBJ2-7
clone size: .
V gene: TRBV18
D gene: TRBD2

CDR3 DNA: TGTGCCAGCAGCCGACCGACAGCGAACTATGGCTACACCTTC
CDR3 protein: CASSRPTANYGYTF
J gene: TRBJ1-2
clone size: .
V gene: TRBV7-8
D gene: .

CDR3 DNA: TGTGCCAGCCAAACTAGCGGGGGACCCTACACCGGGGAGCTGTTTTTT
CDR3 protein: CASQTSGGPYTGELFF
J gene: TRBJ2-2
clone size: .
V gene: TRBV25-1
D gene: TRBD2

CDR3 DNA: TGTGCCAGCAGCTCCCGACAGAACTCACCCCTCCACTTT
CDR3 protein: CASSSRQNSPLHF
J gene: TRBJ1-6
clone size: .
V gene: TRBV9
D gene: .

CDR3 DNA: TGTGCCAGCAGCCTATCTAGGAGGTGGGGAGTCTTC
CDR3 protein: CASSLSRRWGVF
J gene: TRBJ2-1
clone size: .
V gene: TRBV5-6
D gene: .

CDR3 DNA: TGTGCCAGCAGAGTGACAGGGAGCAATGAGCAGTTCTTC
CDR3 protein: CASRVTGSNEQFF
J gene: TRBJ2-1
clone size: .
V gene: TRBV6-5
D gene: TRBD1

CDR3 DNA: TGTGCCAGCTCACCACTCATCCCAGGACAGGCGACGTTCGGGGAGCTGTTTTTT
CDR3 protein: CASSPLIPGQATFGELFF
J gene: TRBJ2-2
clone size: .
V gene: TRBV18
D gene: TRBD1

CDR3 DNA: TGTGCCAGCAGCTCCGGTTTGGTTTCCACAGATACGCAGTATTTT
CDR3 protein: CASSSGLVSTDTQYF
J gene: TRBJ2-3
clone size: .
V gene: TRBV7-2
D gene: .